This TCR beta chain came from a study of molecular identifiers for immune sequencing clone quantification. Study-level results: The study found clones above 20 RNA copies held over 97% of effector molecules and under 1% in naive cells. Underestimation of highly expanded clone sizes could arise where identical TCR molecules share a barcode.

Listed TCR primers, together with previously described methods, were used for the bulk TCR libraries. In TCRdb, the PCR reads were re-called with MiXCR into one record per CDR3 protein. The sample comprises more than 300,000 distinct CDR3 sequences, roughly 23% of which are singletons, and approximately 0.83% rests with the top ten. There are 17 residues in the CDR3. Germline values: CDR1 KGHDR, CDR2 SFDVKD. Losses at the gene ends were 4 bases for V and 9 bases for J; bases not matched to a gene: 16. Note on this clonotype: The antigen is undetermined. A much larger clone lies a single base off, so this may be a read error.

The sequenced sample was naive CD8+ T cells from blood, with Jurkat cell RNA spiked in. Noted subset: FACS-sorted CD8+CD4-CCR7+CD45RA+ naive T cells. The chain links TRBV24-1 to TRBJ2-1, with 8 bases that match TRBD2. This TCR was sampled from a human donor in good health. Some libraries in this study had Jurkat cell RNA spiked in. The CDR3 DNA is TGTGCCACCAGTGACGGGATTAGCGGGATTGTGTCCACTGAGCAGTTCTTC. This encodes CATSDGISGIVSTEQFF.